This T cell receptor beta chain derives from a study of cytotoxic CD8 clonotypes in ibrutinib-treated CLL. The CDR3 is made up of 18 amino acids. Germline CDR1 and CDR2: ENHRY and SYGVKD. With 1 base clipped from V and 0 bases from J, the junction kept 8 bases outside the gene matches. Repertoires were generated with immunoSEQ multiplex PCR, while TCRdb's copy carries only in-frame clones and drops some. The data hold roughly 150,000 clones, with approximately 90% observed a single time. For this clone: The antigen is unknown.

Findings and caveats of the study: The study found clonality rose at ibrutinib response, then fell toward baseline at progression. Clonality (at baseline) was higher than in age-matched healthy donors and tracked circulating CD8+ T-cell counts.

The specimen was PBMCs, collected at disease progression, from a patient treated with ibrutinib. The genes are TRBV10-3 and TRBJ1-5, with TRBD1 identical over 8 bases. This TCR came from a human donor with chronic lymphocytic leukemia. The CDR3 loop reads CAISEFETGEDSNQPQHF. The CDR3 region has the DNA TGTGCCATCAGTGAGTTTGAGACAGGGGAGGATAGCAATCAGCCCCAGCATTTT.